The 17 T cell receptor beta chains listed next were all sequenced from one sample in a study of cytomegalovirus exposure and HLA in healthy donors. PCR amplification relied on 60 Vbeta primers (plus 13 Jbeta primers). Assay: immunoSEQ multiplex PCR; the TCRdb copy retains only in-frame clones and omits some. This sample has under 200,000 clones, with approximately 80% found just once. The sample was PBMCs. The source is a man over 45 in good health and CMV-seropositive.

The CDR3: CASRLIDRFSMTDTQYF. The CDR3 bases are TGTGCAAGTCGCTTAATCGATCGGTTCTCTATGACAGATACGCAGTATTTT. This chain uses TRBV12-2 with TRBJ2-3; no DNA check was done on the table's D call, TRBD2. TRBV12-2 corresponds to a pseudogene. This CDR3 comprises 17 residues.

The chain recombines TRBV30 with TRBJ1-1; D is undetermined. Germline V gives CDR1 GTSNPN, CDR2 SVGIG (reference sequence). V shed 0 bases and J shed 4 bases, with 12 bases lying between them. The CDR3 is 14 residues long. CDR3 protein: CAWSVSGWSTEAFF. CDR3 DNA sequence: TGTGCCTGGAGTGTCTCGGGTTGGAGCACTGAAGCTTTCTTT. Variable domain in full (rest from reference TRBV30 and TRBJ1-1): SQTIHQWPATLVQPVGSPLSLECTVEGTSNPNLYWYRQAAGRGLQLLFYSVGIGQISSEVPQNLSASRPQDRQFILSSKKLLLSDSGFYLCAWSVSGWSTEAFFGQGTRLTVV.

The chain links TRBV15 to TRBJ1-2; D is possibly TRBD1 (6 bases). The germline V and J ends were trimmed by 2 bases and 4 bases, with 17 bases remaining between them. Per germline, CDR1 LNHNV and CDR2 YYDKDF (reference sequence). This CDR3 spans 16 amino acids. CDR3 region: CATSRRAGAGIYGYTF. The CDR3 DNA reads TGTGCCACCAGCAGAAGGGCAGGGGCCGGAATCTATGGCTACACCTTC.

As for this clone: One end of the junction does not line up with germline, which may come from a read error. The V and J genes are TRBV2 and TRBJ2-3; 11 nucleotides match TRBD2. Germline lookup yields CDR1 SNHLY and CDR2 FYNNEI. CDR3 length equals 11 residues. DNA of the CDR3: TGTGCCAGCAGGACAGGCCTAGCGGGGGGTTTT. It yields the protein CASRTGLAGGF.

This sequence joins TRBV5-4 and TRBJ1-2; the D is unclear. CDR3 length: 15 residues. Germline V gene data show CDR1 as SGHNT and CDR2 as YYREEE (reference sequence). V dropped 6 bases and J dropped 4 bases, with 19 bases sitting between them. The CDR3 here is CASTFPTGRGYGYTF. CDR3 in DNA: TGTGCCAGCACCTTTCCGACCGGCCGAGGCTATGGCTACACCTTC.

This clone appeared once. V is TRBV19 and J is TRBJ1-1, with 11 bases fitting TRBD1. The CDR3 is 16 amino acids. Trimming took 5 bases from V and 0 from J; bases not matched to a gene: 5. Germline-derived CDR1 and CDR2 are LNHDA and SQIVND (reference sequence). CDR3 in amino acids: CASSEGTGGMNTEAFF. In DNA, the CDR3 is TGTGCCAGTAGTGAAGGGACAGGGGGGATGAACACTGAAGCTTTCTTT.

This clone was observed a handful of times. Other nucleotide sequences from this sample produce the same CDR3. This sequence joins TRBV7-8 and TRBJ1-2, with unresolved D. This CDR3 has 13 residues. Trimming removed 1 base at V and 2 bases at J, with 5 bases between. CDR1 and CDR2 (germline): SGHVS, FQNEAQ. The CDR3 nucleotides are TGTGCCAGCAGCTTAGGAGGGAACTATGGCTACACCTTC. As protein: CASSLGGNYGYTF.

This clone was seen once. The chain couples TRBV7-9 to TRBJ2-4; the match to TRBD1 covers 9 bases. CDR1 SEHNR and CDR2 FQNEAQ come from the germline V gene (reference sequence). Trimming removed 1 base from V and 8 bases from J; junction bases left unmatched: 9. The CDR3 has 16 residues. The CDR3 nucleotides are TGTGCCAGCAGCTTAGGGGGGACAGGGACTCTAGACATTCAGTACTTC. This encodes CASSLGGTGTLDIQYF.

The chain joins TRBV18 to TRBJ2-5, with D unclear. Trimming left V 3 bases short and J 2 bases short, with 7 bases between. This CDR3 comprises 13 residues. Germline loops: CDR1 KGHSH, CDR2 LQKENI. CDR3 bases: TGTGCCAGCTCACCCTCCGGGCAAGAGACCCAGTACTTC. Translated: CASSPSGQETQYF. The complete variable domain, with remaining parts taken from reference TRBV18 and TRBJ2-5, reads NAGVMQNPRHLVRRRGQEARLRCSPMKGHSHVYWYRQLPEEGLKFMVYLQKENIIDESGMPKERFSAEFPKEGPSILRIQQVVRGDSAAYFCASSPSGQETQYFGPGTRLLVL.

The rearrangement joins TRBV2 to TRBJ2-7; the match to TRBD1 covers 9 bases. The ends lost 3 bases at V and 6 bases at J; junction bases unmatched: 6. The CDR3 loop spans 14 amino acids. The germline CDR1 and CDR2 sequences are SNHLY and FYNNEI. The CDR3 protein is CASSEPGQGREQYF. CDR3 sequence (DNA): TGTGCCAGCAGTGAGCCCGGACAGGGGCGCGAGCAGTACTTC.

The chain joins TRBV11-2 to TRBJ2-5; 7 bases align to TRBD2. The closer fit of TRBJ2-7 to the DNA end suggests the J call may be wrong. Per the germline V gene, CDR1 is SGHAT and CDR2 is FQNNGV. This CDR3 is 13 amino acids long. CDR3 DNA: TGTGCCAGCAGCCGGGGACTAACCTACGAGCAGTACTTC. It codes for CASSRGLTYEQYF.

This rearrangement joins TRBV28 to TRBJ2-7; TRBD1 agrees at 10 bases. Germline trimming cut 8 bases from V and 4 bases from J; bases unmatched to any gene: 5. There are 13 residues in the CDR3. CDR1 and CDR2 (germline): MDHEN, SYDVKM. The CDR3 here is CASRTGGIYEQYF. In DNA, the CDR3 is TGTGCCAGCCGGACAGGGGGAATATACGAGCAGTACTTC. Filled out from reference TRBV28 and TRBJ2-7, the complete variable domain reads DVKVTQSSRYLVKRTGEKVFLECVQDMDHENMFWYRQDPGLGLRLIYFSYDVKMKEKGDIPEGYSVSREKKERFSLILESASTNQTSMYLCASRTGGIYEQYFGPGTRLTVT.

The chain links TRBV9 to TRBJ2-2, with 7 bases aligning to TRBD1. Germline CDR1 reads SGDLS; CDR2 reads YYNGEE. The CDR3 spans 17 residues. V shed 3 bases and J 5 bases; nucleotides not matched to a gene: 13. This chain's CDR3 is CASSADPNHRGTGELFF. The CDR3 DNA follows: TGTGCCAGCAGCGCGGATCCGAATCACAGGGGTACCGGGGAGCTGTTTTTT.

A remark on this clone: At one end the junction does not follow the germline gene, possibly because of a read error. The rearrangement uses TRBV2 and TRBJ2-6; D is possibly TRBD1 (5 bases). This CDR3 is built from 14 residues. CDR1 and CDR2 (germline): SNHLY, FYNNEI. DNA for the CDR3: TGTGCCACCCTAAGACGCTCTGGGGCCAACGGCCTGACTTTC. Its translation: CATLRRSGANGLTF.

The chain is built from TRBV30 and TRBJ2-3; D possibly corresponds to TRBD2 (5 bases). The length of the CDR3 is 13 residues. Per the germline V gene, CDR1 is GTSNPN and CDR2 is SVGIG (reference sequence). With 4 bases removed from V and 0 bases from J, the gap between germline ends came to 8 bases. CDR3 in DNA: TGTGCCTGGAACGGGGTTAGCACAGATACGCAGTATTTT. Translating it yields CAWNGVSTDTQYF.

The J gene is TRBJ1-4, the V gene TRBV7-3; maybe TRBD1 (6 bases). The germline V gene has CDR1 SGHTA and CDR2 FQGTGA. The CDR3 is made up of 14 amino acids. Trimming shortened V by 5 bases and J by 3 bases, and 10 bases separated the two germline ends. CDR3 protein: CASSRKGANEKLFF. DNA for the CDR3: TGTGCCAGCAGCCGGAAGGGGGCTAATGAAAAACTGTTTTTT.

V gene TRBV15 combines with J gene TRBJ2-3; D perhaps matches TRBD1 (7 bases). This CDR3 has 16 residues. Germline lookup yields CDR1 LNHNV and CDR2 YYDKDF (reference sequence). The germline V and J ends were trimmed by 2 bases and 0 bases, with 12 bases remaining between them. The CDR3 protein is CATSRPGGTSTDTQYF. DNA for the CDR3: TGTGCCACCAGCAGACCAGGGGGGACCAGCACAGATACGCAGTATTTT.